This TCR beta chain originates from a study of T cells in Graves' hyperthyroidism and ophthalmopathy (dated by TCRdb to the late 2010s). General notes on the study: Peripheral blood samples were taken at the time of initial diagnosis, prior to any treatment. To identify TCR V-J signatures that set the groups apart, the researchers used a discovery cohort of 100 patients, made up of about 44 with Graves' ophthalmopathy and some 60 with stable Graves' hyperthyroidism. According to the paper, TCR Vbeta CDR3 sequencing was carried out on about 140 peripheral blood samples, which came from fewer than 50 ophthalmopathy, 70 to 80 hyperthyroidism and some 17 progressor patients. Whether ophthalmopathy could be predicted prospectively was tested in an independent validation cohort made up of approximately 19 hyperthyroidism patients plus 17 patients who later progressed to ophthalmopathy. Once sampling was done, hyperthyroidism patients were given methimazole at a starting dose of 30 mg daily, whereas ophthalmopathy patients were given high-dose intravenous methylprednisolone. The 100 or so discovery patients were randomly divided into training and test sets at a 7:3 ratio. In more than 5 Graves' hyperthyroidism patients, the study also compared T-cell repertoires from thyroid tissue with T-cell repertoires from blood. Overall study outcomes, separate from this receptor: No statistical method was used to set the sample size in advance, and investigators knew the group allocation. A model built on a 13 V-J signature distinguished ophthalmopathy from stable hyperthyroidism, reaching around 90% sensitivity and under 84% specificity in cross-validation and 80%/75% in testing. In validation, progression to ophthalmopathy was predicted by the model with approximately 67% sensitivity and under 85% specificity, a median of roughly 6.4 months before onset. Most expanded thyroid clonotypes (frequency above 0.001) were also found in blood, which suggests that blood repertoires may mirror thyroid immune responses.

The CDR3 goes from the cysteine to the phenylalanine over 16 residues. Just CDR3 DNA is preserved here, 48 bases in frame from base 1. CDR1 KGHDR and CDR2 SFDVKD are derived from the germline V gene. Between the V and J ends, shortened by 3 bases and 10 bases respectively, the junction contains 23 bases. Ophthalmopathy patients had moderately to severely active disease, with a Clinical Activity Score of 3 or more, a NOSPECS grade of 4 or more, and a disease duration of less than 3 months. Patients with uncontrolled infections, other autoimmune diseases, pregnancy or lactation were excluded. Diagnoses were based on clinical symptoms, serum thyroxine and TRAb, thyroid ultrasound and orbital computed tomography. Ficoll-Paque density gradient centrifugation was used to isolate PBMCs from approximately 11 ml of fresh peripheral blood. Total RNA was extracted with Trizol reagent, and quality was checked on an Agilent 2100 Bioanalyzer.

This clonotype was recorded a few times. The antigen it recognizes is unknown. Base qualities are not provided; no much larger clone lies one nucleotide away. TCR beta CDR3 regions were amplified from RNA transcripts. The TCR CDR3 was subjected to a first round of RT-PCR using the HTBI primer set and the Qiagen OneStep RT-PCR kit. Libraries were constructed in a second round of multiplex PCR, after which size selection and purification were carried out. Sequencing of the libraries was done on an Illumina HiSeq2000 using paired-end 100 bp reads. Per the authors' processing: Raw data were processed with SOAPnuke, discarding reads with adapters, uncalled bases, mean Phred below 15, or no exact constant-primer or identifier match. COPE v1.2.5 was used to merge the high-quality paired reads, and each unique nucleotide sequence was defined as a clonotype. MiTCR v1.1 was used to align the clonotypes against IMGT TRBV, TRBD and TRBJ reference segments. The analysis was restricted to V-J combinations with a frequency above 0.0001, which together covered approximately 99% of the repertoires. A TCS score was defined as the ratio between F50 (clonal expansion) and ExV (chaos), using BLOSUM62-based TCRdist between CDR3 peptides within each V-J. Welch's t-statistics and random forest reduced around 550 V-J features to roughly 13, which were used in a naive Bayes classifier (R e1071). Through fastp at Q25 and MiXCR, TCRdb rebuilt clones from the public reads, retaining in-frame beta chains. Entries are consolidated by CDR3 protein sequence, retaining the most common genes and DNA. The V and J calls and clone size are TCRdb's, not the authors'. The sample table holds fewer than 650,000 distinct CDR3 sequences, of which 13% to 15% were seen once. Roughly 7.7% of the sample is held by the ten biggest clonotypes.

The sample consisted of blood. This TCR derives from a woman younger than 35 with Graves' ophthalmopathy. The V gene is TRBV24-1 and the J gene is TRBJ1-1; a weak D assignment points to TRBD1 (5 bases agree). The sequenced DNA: TGTGCCACCAGTGATGTAACTCCGGGACTTTCCGGGGGAGCTTTCTTT. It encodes CATSDVTPGLSGGAFF.